This is a list of T cell receptor beta chains from one sample in a study of vaccination and CD4 T cells after COVID-19. MiXCR, run by TCRdb on the PCR reads, gives a single entry per CDR3 protein. The repertoire includes about 9,200 distinct CDR3 sequences, approximately 49% of them detected once, and 40% sits in the top ten. These receptors are not linked to any known antigen. The sample consisted of CD4+ T cells from blood, cultured in vitro. The receptors shown here come from a human donor who had recovered from COVID-19. CDR3s include the opening cysteine and the closing phenylalanine or tryptophan. Each record gives: clone size, J gene, V gene, D gene, CDR3 length, CDR3 protein, CDR3 DNA. The D gene is left open where the match is weak. Only part of the rows carry a size: once, few, many, or a class if the clone is expanded.

>medium-sized|TRBJ2-5|TRBV7-2|.|14
CASSLVAASETQYF
TGTGCCAGCAGCTTAGTCGCGGCATCAGAGACCCAGTACTTC
>.|TRBJ1-6|TRBV4-2|TRBD1|16
CASSPGQGGTNSPLHF
TGTGCCAGCAGCCCGGGACAGGGGGGGACTAATTCACCCCTCCACTTT
>.|TRBJ2-7|TRBV7-9|.|14
CASSQDRLAYEQYF
TGTGCCAGCAGCCAAGACAGGTTAGCCTACGAGCAGTACTTC
>.|TRBJ2-7|TRBV7-3|TRBD1|16
CASSLTGTGEGYEQYF
TGTGCCAGCAGCTTAACAGGGACAGGGGAAGGGTACGAGCAGTACTTC
>few|TRBJ1-6|TRBV24-1|TRBD1|20
CATSDPTGTAKSSYNSPLHF
TGTGCCACCAGTGATCCTACGGGGACAGCAAAGAGCTCCTATAATTCACCCCTCCACTTT
>once|TRBJ1-5|TRBV4-2|.|16
CASSRGQGSGNQPQHF
TGTGCCAGCAGCCGAGGGCAGGGATCGGGCAATCAGCCCCAGCATTTT
>few|TRBJ1-2|TRBV6-1|.|15
CASSLRDELNYGYTF
TGTGCCAGCAGTCTCAGGGACGAACTCAACTATGGCTACACCTTC
>.|TRBJ2-4|TRBV20-1|.|16
CSARDFLAAAKNIQYF
TGCAGTGCTAGAGATTTCCTTGCGGCAGCCAAAAACATTCAGTACTTC
>few|TRBJ2-7|TRBV2|.|14
CASNDAGKAYEQYF
TGTGCCAGCAACGACGCCGGGAAAGCCTACGAGCAGTACTTC
>.|TRBJ1-5|TRBV20-1|.|14
CSARDNGIGQPQHF
TGCAGTGCTAGAGATAATGGGATAGGTCAGCCCCAGCATTTT
>.|TRBJ1-1|TRBV4-2|TRBD1|15
CASSQDVTGQAEAFF
TGTGCCAGCAGCCAAGACGTAACGGGACAGGCCGAAGCTTTCTTT
>.|TRBJ1-5|TRBV6-1|.|14
CASSLRAGNQPQHF
TGTGCCAGCAGTCTCAGGGCGGGCAATCAGCCCCAGCATTTT
>.|TRBJ1-5|TRBV21-1|.|16
CASSKSVTDRNQPQHF
TGTGCCAGCAGCAAATCTGTAACAGACCGCAATCAGCCCCAGCATTTT
>few|TRBJ2-7|TRBV20-1|.|13
CSVRGQGGYEQYF
TGCAGTGTTAGGGGGCAGGGAGGCTACGAGCAGTACTTC
>few|TRBJ1-2|TRBV7-2|TRBD1|13
CASSPGTGYGYTF
TGTGCCAGCAGCCCAGGGACAGGGTATGGCTACACCTTC
>.|TRBJ2-3|TRBV19|TRBD1|14
CASRRDRGIGTQYF
TGTGCCAGTAGGAGGGACAGGGGAATTGGTACGCAGTATTTT
>medium-sized|TRBJ1-2|TRBV20-1|.|14
CSASLRGAGYGYTF
TGCAGTGCAAGCTTACGGGGGGCAGGCTATGGCTACACCTTC
>few|TRBJ1-6|TRBV15|.|13
CATSASPGTPLHF
TGTGCCACCAGCGCAAGCCCGGGAACACCCCTCCACTTT
>few|TRBJ2-3|TRBV20-1|TRBD2|15
CSAPGLAGVTDTQYF
TGCAGTGCCCCCGGACTAGCGGGAGTCACAGATACGCAGTATTTT
>.|TRBJ1-2|TRBV30|.|13
CAWSVGSDYGYTF
TGTGCCTGGAGTGTAGGTAGTGACTATGGCTACACCTTC
>.|TRBJ1-5|TRBV19|.|13
CASSIREGQPQHF
TGTGCCAGTAGTATCAGGGAGGGTCAGCCCCAGCATTTT
>few|TRBJ1-2|TRBV7-9|.|14
CASSSGTIGYGYTF
TGTGCCAGCAGCTCCGGGACGATAGGCTATGGCTACACCTTC
>few|TRBJ2-7|TRBV20-1|.|13
CSARGDFSYEQYF
TGCAGTGCTAGAGGAGACTTCTCCTACGAGCAGTACTTC
>few|TRBJ2-1|TRBV7-9|TRBD2|13
CASSLDGGSEQFF
TGTGCCAGCAGCTTAGACGGGGGGAGTGAGCAGTTCTTC
>.|TRBJ1-2|TRBV2|.|13
CASMTRTDYGYTF
TGTGCCAGCATGACAAGGACAGACTATGGCTACACCTTC
>.|TRBJ1-1|TRBV6-1|.|13
CASSEIVDTEAFF
TGTGCCAGCAGTGAAATCGTTGACACTGAAGCTTTCTTT
>.|TRBJ1-2|TRBV4-1|.|15
CASSQGQNQNYGYTF
TGCGCCAGCAGCCAAGGGCAGAATCAAAACTATGGCTACACCTTC
>few|TRBJ1-4|TRBV20-1|.|15
CSATPHMGGLEKLFF
TGCAGTGCTACCCCCCACATGGGGGGCTTGGAAAAACTGTTTTTT
>few|TRBJ2-2|TRBV24-1|TRBD2|18
CATSDPTSGGADTGELFF
TGTGCCACCAGTGATCCGACTAGCGGGGGGGCCGACACCGGGGAGCTGTTTTTT
>few|TRBJ2-3|TRBV6-4|.|16
CASSDSTQTHPDTQYF
TGTGCCAGCAGTGACTCGACTCAAACCCATCCAGATACGCAGTATTTT
>.|TRBJ1-2|TRBV6-5|.|14
CASSSQGTNYGYTF
TGTGCCAGCAGTTCCCAGGGGACTAACTATGGCTACACCTTC
>few|TRBJ2-7|TRBV7-8|TRBD2|15
CASSQGLAGLYEQYF
TGTGCCAGCAGCCAAGGACTAGCGGGACTGTACGAGCAGTACTTC
>.|TRBJ2-5|TRBV10-3|TRBD1|17
CPISDPHTGAIGETQYF
TGTCCCATCAGTGACCCCCATACAGGGGCGATTGGGGAGACCCAGTACTTC
>few|TRBJ1-2|TRBV20-1|.|12
CSARDRDYGYTF
TGCAGTGCTAGAGATCGGGACTATGGCTACACCTTC
>.|TRBJ1-3|TRBV6-1|.|15
CASSETPGAGNTIYF
TGTGCCAGCAGTGAAACCCCAGGGGCCGGAAACACCATATATTTT
>.|TRBJ2-7|TRBV5-8|.|15
CASSSRTSRSYEQYF
TGTGCCAGCAGCTCCCGGACATCGCGGTCCTACGAGCAGTACTTC
>.|TRBJ1-2|TRBV5-4|.|13
CASSPDRNYGYTF
TGTGCCAGCAGTCCGGACAGAAACTATGGCTACACCTTC
>.|TRBJ2-1|TRBV25-1|.|15
CASSVQGGSYNEQFF
TGTGCCAGCAGTGTACAGGGAGGGTCCTACAATGAGCAGTTCTTC
>.|TRBJ2-3|TRBV19|.|15
CASSTNAFSTDTQYF
TGTGCCAGTAGTACCAATGCCTTTAGCACAGATACGCAGTATTTT
>few|TRBJ1-6|TRBV20-1|.|14
CSARDTRGQSPLHF
TGCAGTGCTAGGGACACGCGGGGGCAGTCACCCCTCCACTTT
>.|TRBJ2-5|TRBV20-1|TRBD2|14
CSARAPLAVGTQYF
TGCAGTGCTAGAGCCCCGCTAGCGGTGGGGACCCAGTACTTC